A selection of T cell receptor beta chains follows, all from one sample in a study of T-cell reconstitution after alpha-beta-depleted transplantation in children. TCRdb called the PCR reads again in MiXCR, with one record for every CDR3 protein. The sample includes about 1,000,000 distinct CDR3 sequences, roughly 31% of them seen just once. Sequenced here: PBMCs, mostly from graft donor cells, sampled 360 days after TCRalphabeta/CD19-depleted stem cell transplant. The source is a boy under two years old who had a stem cell transplant for SCID, so the T cells may come from the graft donor. Both conserved end residues are part of each CDR3. The D gene is left open where the match is weak. The size field is filled for only some rows; it gives once, few, many or a size class.

v_gene	j_gene	abundance	d_gene	CDR3nt	CDR3aa
TRBV5-1	TRBJ1-1	NA	NA	TGCGCCAGCAGCTGGGGACCGCCTGGGGCCACTGAAGCTTTCTTT	CASSWGPPGATEAFF
TRBV20-1	TRBJ2-7	NA	TRBD1	TGCAGTGCTAGAGGTCCAGGGGGCAGCTCCTACGAGCAGTACTTC	CSARGPGGSSYEQYF
TRBV20-1	TRBJ2-1	few	TRBD2	TGCAGTGGCTGTGGTAGCGGGGGGGCGGCCTACAATGAGCAGTTCTTC	CSGCGSGGAAYNEQFF
TRBV4-2	TRBJ2-5	few	TRBD2	TGTGCCAGCAGCCAAGGGCACCCAGCGGGGGGAGGAGAGACCCAGTACTTC	CASSQGHPAGGGETQYF
TRBV2	TRBJ2-1	NA	TRBD2	TGTGCCAGCAGCCGGGGACTAGCGGGTCACAATGAGCAGTTCTTC	CASSRGLAGHNEQFF
TRBV6-2/TRBV6-3	TRBJ2-6	NA	TRBD1	TGTGCCAGCAGACGACAGGGACCTGGGGCCAACGTCCTGACTTTC	CASRRQGPGANVLTF
TRBV28	TRBJ2-3	many	NA	TGTGCCAGCAGTTTTCGGGGGAGAACAGATACGCAGTATTTT	CASSFRGRTDTQYF
TRBV15	TRBJ2-5	NA	TRBD1	TGTGCCACCAGGTCAGGGGGCTACCAAGAGACCCAGTACTTC	CATRSGGYQETQYF
TRBV4-1	TRBJ1-6	many	NA	TGCGCCAGCAGCCCGGACAGTTATAATTCACCCCTCCACTTT	CASSPDSYNSPLHF
TRBV12-3/TRBV12-4	TRBJ2-5	NA	TRBD2	TGTGCCAGCAGGGGGGGACTAGCGGGGGGACAAGAGACCCAGTACTTC	CASRGGLAGGQETQYF
TRBV12-3/TRBV12-4	TRBJ2-3	few	NA	TGTGCCAGCAGTTACGCAGGGGGGGGTAGGGTAGATACGCAGTATTTT	CASSYAGGGRVDTQYF
TRBV5-6	TRBJ2-5	NA	NA	TGTGCCAGCAGCTGGACACGATGGGGGACCCAGTACTTC	CASSWTRWGTQYF
TRBV12-3/TRBV12-4	TRBJ2-7	NA	NA	TGTGCCAGCAGTTTAGGGGGGGCTTCGAACGAGCAGTACTTC	CASSLGGASNEQYF
TRBV12-3/TRBV12-4	TRBJ2-1	few	TRBD2	TGTGCCAGCAGTTTGGGAGGGGCCTCAAATGAGCAGTTCTTC	CASSLGGASNEQFF
TRBV4-3	TRBJ2-2	few	TRBD2	TGCGCCAGCAGCGCCCTAGCGGGGGCCACCGGGGAGCTGTTTTTT	CASSALAGATGELFF
TRBV4-1	TRBJ2-6	NA	TRBD1	TGCGCCAGCAGCTCCTCGAGAATACAGGGGGCTGGGGCCAACGTCCTGACTTTC	CASSSSRIQGAGANVLTF
TRBV4-2	TRBJ2-2	NA	NA	TGTGCCAGCAGCCAAGATTTGGGAGGAGGGAGGAACACCGGGGAGCTGTTTTTT	CASSQDLGGGRNTGELFF
TRBV7-9	TRBJ1-1	few	TRBD1	TGTGCCAGCAGCTCCCGGACAGGGCCCTTGGGGAGTGGAGCTTTCTTT	CASSSRTGPLGSGAFF
TRBV5-6	TRBJ2-7	NA	TRBD1	TGTGCCAGCAGCTTGGTCACAGGGGCCCTGTTCACCTACGAGCAGTACTTC	CASSLVTGALFTYEQYF
TRBV7-9	TRBJ1-2	few	NA	TGTGCCAGCAGCTTAGCTAATGGCTACACCTTC	CASSLANGYTF
TRBV5-5	TRBJ1-2	NA	TRBD1	TGTGCCAGCAGCCCCACCGACAGGGGAGAGGGCTACACCTTC	CASSPTDRGEGYTF
TRBV12-3/TRBV12-4	TRBJ1-1	few	NA	TGTGCCAGCACACTGGGCGGGGGCCAAACTGAAGCTTTCTTT	CASTLGGGQTEAFF
TRBV5-1	TRBJ1-5	NA	NA	TGCGCCAGCAGCTTGGAGGGGATCGGCAATCAGCCCCAGCATTTT	CASSLEGIGNQPQHF
TRBV5-1	TRBJ2-5	NA	NA	TGCGCCAGCAGCTTTACAACAGAACACCAAGAGACCCAGTACTTC	CASSFTTEHQETQYF
TRBV3-1	TRBJ2-7	NA	TRBD1	TGTGCCAGCAGCCGATACTGGACAGGCAAAGGCTCCTACGAGCAGTACTTC	CASSRYWTGKGSYEQYF
TRBV18	TRBJ2-7	NA	TRBD2	TGTGCCACCCGGGGGGAGGCCCCCTACGAGCAGTACTTC	CATRGEAPYEQYF
TRBV5-1	TRBJ2-4	NA	NA	TGCGCCAGCAGCGCGACGGTAGCCAAAAACATTCAGTACTTC	CASSATVAKNIQYF
TRBV4-1	TRBJ2-1	few	NA	TGCGCCAGCAGTCCCCGGGACTGGCCCTACAATGAGCAGTTCTTC	CASSPRDWPYNEQFF
TRBV6-1	TRBJ2-7	NA	TRBD1	TGTGCCAGCAGCCTCGGGACAGCTAAAGGGGAATCGGGCGAGCAGTACTTC	CASSLGTAKGESGEQYF
TRBV7-3	TRBJ2-1	NA	TRBD2	TGTGCCAGCAGCCGACTAGCGGGGGGACGACAGTTCTTC	CASSRLAGGRQFF
TRBV3-1	TRBJ2-2	NA	TRBD2	TGTGCCAGCAGCAAAGAAATCCGGACGGGGGGGCTCACCGGGGAGCTGTTTTTT	CASSKEIRTGGLTGELFF
TRBV6-1	TRBJ2-2	NA	TRBD2	TGTGCCAGCATGTCGGGGGGGGCCGGTACCGGGGAGCTGTTTTTT	CASMSGGAGTGELFF
TRBV28	TRBJ2-5	NA	NA	TGTGCCAGCAGTTTGGAAGGGACACTTCAAGAGACCCAGTACTTC	CASSLEGTLQETQYF
TRBV7-9	TRBJ2-2	NA	NA	TGTGCCAGCAGCTCCCCTGGCACAGGAGGGTTTCGGGAGCTGTTTTTT	CASSSPGTGGFRELFF
TRBV20-1	TRBJ2-3	NA	TRBD2	TGCAGTGCTACCGGGACTAGCGGGGGACCTCTCACAGATACGCAGTATTTT	CSATGTSGGPLTDTQYF
TRBV20-1	TRBJ1-6	few	NA	TGCAGTGCTAGATTCGGACCGATCTATAATTCACCCCTCCACTTT	CSARFGPIYNSPLHF
TRBV10-3	TRBJ2-1	NA	NA	TGTGCCATCAGTCCAGGGGTTGAGTACAATGAGCAGTTCTTC	CAISPGVEYNEQFF
TRBV9	TRBJ2-7	few	NA	TGTGCCAGCAGCGTAGATGGTGTGGGGACCGCGGAGCAGTACTTC	CASSVDGVGTAEQYF
TRBV12-3/TRBV12-4	TRBJ2-3	many	NA	TGTGCCAGCAGTCAGACCGGGATCACAGATACGCAGTATTTT	CASSQTGITDTQYF
TRBV29-1	TRBJ2-3	few	TRBD2	TGCAGCGTTGTCGGGCTAGCGGGACCCACAGATACGCAGTATTTT	CSVVGLAGPTDTQYF
TRBV24-1	TRBJ1-5	NA	NA	TGTGCCACCAGTGGAGCCGGTGGAGATAGCAATCAGCCCCAGCATTTT	CATSGAGGDSNQPQHF
TRBV12-3/TRBV12-4	TRBJ1-1	few	TRBD1	TGTGCCAGCAGTTGGGGACAGAGTACGAGCACTGAAGCTTTCTTT	CASSWGQSTSTEAFF
TRBV5-1	TRBJ2-1	few	NA	TGCGCCAGCAGCTTGGCGGGGAGGACGGACTACAATGAGCAGTTCTTC	CASSLAGRTDYNEQFF
TRBV9	TRBJ2-1	NA	NA	TGTGCCAGCAGCGTAGTTGGGGCTACAGGCTACAATGAGCAGTTCTTC	CASSVVGATGYNEQFF
TRBV20-1	TRBJ1-4	NA	NA	TGCAGTGCTACTCCCACTTCGGAAAAACTGTTTTTT	CSATPTSEKLFF
TRBV7-9	TRBJ1-2	few	NA	TGTGCCAGCAGGCGGGGATACTATGGCTACACCTTC	CASRRGYYGYTF
TRBV4-1	TRBJ2-5	NA	NA	TGCGCCAGCAGCTTCACCGGGGCACAAGAGACCCAGTACTTC	CASSFTGAQETQYF